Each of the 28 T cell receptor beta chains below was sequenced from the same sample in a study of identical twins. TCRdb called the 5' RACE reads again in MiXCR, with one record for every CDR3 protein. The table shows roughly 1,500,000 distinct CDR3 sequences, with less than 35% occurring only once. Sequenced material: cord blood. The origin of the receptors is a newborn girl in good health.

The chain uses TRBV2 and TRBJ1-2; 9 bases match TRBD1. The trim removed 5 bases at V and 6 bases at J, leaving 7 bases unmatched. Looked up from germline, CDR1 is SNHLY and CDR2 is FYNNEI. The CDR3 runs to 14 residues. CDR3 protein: CASSTLGDRDGYTF. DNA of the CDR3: TGTGCCAGCAGTACCCTAGGGGACAGGGATGGCTACACCTTC.

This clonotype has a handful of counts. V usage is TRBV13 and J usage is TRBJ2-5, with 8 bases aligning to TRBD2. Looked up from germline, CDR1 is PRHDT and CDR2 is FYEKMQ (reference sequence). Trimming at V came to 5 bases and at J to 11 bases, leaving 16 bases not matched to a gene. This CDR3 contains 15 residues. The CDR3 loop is CASSPTLTSGGEQYF. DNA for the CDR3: TGTGCCAGCAGCCCTACCTTAACTAGCGGAGGGGAGCAGTACTTC.

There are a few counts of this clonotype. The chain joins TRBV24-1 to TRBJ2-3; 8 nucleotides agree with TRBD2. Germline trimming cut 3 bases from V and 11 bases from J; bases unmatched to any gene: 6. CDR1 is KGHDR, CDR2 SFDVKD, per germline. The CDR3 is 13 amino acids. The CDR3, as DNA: TGTGCCACCAGTGATCCCGGGACTAGGGTGCAGTATTTT. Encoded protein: CATSDPGTRVQYF.

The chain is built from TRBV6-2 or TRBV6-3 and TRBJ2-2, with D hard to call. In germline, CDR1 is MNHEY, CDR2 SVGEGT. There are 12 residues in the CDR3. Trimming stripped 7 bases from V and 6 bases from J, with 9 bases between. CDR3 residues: CASNRRPGELFF. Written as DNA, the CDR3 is TGTGCCAGCAACCGCCGTCCCGGGGAGCTGTTTTTT.

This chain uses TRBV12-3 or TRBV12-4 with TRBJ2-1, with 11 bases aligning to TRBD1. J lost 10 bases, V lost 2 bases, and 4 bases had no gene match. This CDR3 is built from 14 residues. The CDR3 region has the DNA TGTGCCAGCAGTTTATGGGACAGGGGGAGCGAGCAGTTCTTC. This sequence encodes CASSLWDRGSEQFF.

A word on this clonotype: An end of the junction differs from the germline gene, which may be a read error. This chain's CDR3 is CDSSQGGVAGDTQYF. The CDR3 coding sequence is TGTGACAGCAGCCAAGGTGGTGTAGCGGGAGATACGCAGTATTTT. J is TRBJ2-3 and V is TRBV3-1, with 7 positions matching TRBD2. The CDR3 runs 15 residues. Germline loops: CDR1 LGHDT, CDR2 YNNKEL (reference sequence).

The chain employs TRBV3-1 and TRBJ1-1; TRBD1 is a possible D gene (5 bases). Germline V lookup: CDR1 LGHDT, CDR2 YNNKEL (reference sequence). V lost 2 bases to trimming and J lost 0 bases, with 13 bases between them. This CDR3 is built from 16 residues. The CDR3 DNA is TGTGCCAGCAGCCAACGACAGTGGCCGCTGAACACTGAAGCTTTCTTT. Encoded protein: CASSQRQWPLNTEAFF.

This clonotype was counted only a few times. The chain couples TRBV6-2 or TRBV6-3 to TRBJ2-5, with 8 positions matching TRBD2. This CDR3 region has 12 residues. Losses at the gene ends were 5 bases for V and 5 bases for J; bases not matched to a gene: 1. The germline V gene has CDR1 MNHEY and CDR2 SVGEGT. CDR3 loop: CASSSGSETQYF. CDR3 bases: TGTGCCAGCAGTAGCGGGAGTGAGACCCAGTACTTC.

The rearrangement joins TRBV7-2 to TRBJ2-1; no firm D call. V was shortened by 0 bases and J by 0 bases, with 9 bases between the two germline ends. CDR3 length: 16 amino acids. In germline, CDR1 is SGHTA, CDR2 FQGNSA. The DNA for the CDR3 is TGTGCCAGCAGCTTAGCGGGCGACCTCTCCTACAATGAGCAGTTCTTC. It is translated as CASSLAGDLSYNEQFF.

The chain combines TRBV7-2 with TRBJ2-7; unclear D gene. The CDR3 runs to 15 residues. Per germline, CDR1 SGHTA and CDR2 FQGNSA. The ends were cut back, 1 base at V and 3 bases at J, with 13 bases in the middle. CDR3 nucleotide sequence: TGTGCCAGCAGCTTAGAATGGAGTGAGATCTACGAGCAGTACTTC. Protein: CASSLEWSEIYEQYF.

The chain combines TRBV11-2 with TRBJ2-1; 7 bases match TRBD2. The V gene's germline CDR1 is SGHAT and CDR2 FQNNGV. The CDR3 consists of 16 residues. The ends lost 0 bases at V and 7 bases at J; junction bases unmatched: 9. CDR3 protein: CASSLDRGRAGNEQFF. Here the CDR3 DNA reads TGTGCCAGCAGCTTAGATCGAGGGAGGGCCGGGAATGAGCAGTTCTTC. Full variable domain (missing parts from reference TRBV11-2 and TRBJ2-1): EAGVAQSPRYKIIEKRQSVAFWCNPISGHATLYWYQQILGQGPKLLIQFQNNGVVDDSQLPKDRFSAERLKGVDSTLKIQPAKLEDSAVYLCASSLDRGRAGNEQFFGPGTRLTVL.

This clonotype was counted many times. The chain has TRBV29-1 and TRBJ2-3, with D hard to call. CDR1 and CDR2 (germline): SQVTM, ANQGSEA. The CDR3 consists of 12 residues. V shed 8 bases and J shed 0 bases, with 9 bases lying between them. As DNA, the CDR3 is TGCAGCCTCCCGATAAGCACAGATACGCAGTATTTT. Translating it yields CSLPISTDTQYF.

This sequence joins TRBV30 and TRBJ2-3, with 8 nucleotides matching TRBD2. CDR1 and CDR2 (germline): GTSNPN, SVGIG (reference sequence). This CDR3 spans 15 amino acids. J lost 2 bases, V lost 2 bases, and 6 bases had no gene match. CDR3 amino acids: CAWSNIAGLTDTQYF. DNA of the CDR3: TGTGCCTGGAGTAATATAGCGGGGCTCACAGATACGCAGTATTTT.

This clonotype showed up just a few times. This chain's CDR3 is CASSYRGAFNEQFF. CDR3 bases: TGCGCCAGCAGCTACAGGGGCGCCTTCAATGAGCAGTTCTTC. J is TRBJ2-1 and V is TRBV5-1; 7 nucleotides align to TRBD1. Germline CDR1 and CDR2: SGHRS and YFSETQ. The junction had 6 bases not matched to a gene; V was cut back by 3 bases and J by 6 bases. CDR3 length: 14 residues.

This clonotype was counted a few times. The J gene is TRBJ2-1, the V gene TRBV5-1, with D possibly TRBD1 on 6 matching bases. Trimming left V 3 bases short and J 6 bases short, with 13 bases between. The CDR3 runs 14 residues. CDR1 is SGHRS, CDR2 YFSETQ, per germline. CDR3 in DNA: TGCGCCAGCAGCTCAGACAGGTTGGGCAATGAGCAGTTCTTC. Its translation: CASSSDRLGNEQFF.

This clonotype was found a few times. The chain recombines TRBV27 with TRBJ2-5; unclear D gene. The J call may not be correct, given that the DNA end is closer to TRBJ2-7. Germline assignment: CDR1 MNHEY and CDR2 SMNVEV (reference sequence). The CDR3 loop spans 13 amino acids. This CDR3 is CASSLQSHYEQYF. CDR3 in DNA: TGTGCCAGCAGTTTACAGTCACACTACGAGCAGTACTTC.

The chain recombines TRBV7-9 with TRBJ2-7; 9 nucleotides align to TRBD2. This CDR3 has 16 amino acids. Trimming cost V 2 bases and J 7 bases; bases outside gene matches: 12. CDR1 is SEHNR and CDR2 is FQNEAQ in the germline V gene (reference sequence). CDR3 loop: CASSLWAGGPDNEQYF. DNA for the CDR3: TGTGCCAGCAGCTTATGGGCGGGAGGGCCTGACAATGAGCAGTACTTC.

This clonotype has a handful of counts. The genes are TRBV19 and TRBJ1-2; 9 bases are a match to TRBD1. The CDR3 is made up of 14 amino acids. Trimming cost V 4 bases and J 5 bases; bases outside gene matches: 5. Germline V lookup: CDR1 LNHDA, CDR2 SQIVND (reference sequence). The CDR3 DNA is TGTGCCAGTAGTAAAGGACAGGGGAATTATGGCTACACCTTC. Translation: CASSKGQGNYGYTF.

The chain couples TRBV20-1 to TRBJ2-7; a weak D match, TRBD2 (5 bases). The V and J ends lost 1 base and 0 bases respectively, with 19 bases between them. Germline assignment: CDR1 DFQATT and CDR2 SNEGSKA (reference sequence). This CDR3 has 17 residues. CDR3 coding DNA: TGCAGTGCTAGAGTGGCCGGCGGGCCAAAGTTCTCCTACGAGCAGTACTTC. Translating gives CSARVAGGPKFSYEQYF.

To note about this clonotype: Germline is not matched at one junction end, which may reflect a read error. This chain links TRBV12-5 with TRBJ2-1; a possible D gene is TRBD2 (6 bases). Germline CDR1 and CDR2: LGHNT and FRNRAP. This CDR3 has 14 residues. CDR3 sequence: CASGIGGVYNGQFF. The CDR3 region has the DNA TGTGCTAGTGGCATCGGCGGGGTGTACAATGGGCAGTTCTTC.

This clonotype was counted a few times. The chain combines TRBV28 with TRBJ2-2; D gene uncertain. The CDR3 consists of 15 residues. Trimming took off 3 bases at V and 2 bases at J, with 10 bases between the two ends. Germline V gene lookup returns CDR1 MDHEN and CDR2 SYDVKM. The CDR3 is CASSFRVKNTGELFF. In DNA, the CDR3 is TGTGCCAGCAGTTTCAGAGTTAAAAACACCGGGGAGCTGTTTTTT.

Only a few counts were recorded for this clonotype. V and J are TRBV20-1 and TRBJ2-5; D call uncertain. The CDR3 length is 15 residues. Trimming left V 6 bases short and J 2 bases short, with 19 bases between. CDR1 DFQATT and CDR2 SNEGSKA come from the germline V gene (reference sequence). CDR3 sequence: CSALPLGRAQETQYF. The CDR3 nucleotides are TGCAGTGCCCTCCCCCTCGGTAGGGCTCAAGAGACCCAGTACTTC.

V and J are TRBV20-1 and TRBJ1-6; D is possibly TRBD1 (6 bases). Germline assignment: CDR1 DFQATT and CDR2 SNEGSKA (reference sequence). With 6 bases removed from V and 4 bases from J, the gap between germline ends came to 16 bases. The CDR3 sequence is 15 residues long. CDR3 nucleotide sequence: TGCAGTGCCCGAACCATCGGACAGTATAATTCACCCCTCCACTTT. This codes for CSARTIGQYNSPLHF.

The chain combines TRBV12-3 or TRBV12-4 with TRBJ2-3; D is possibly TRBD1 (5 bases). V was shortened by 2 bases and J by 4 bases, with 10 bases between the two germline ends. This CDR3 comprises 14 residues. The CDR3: CASSLRIGADTQYF. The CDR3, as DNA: TGTGCCAGCAGTTTACGGATAGGGGCAGATACGCAGTATTTT.

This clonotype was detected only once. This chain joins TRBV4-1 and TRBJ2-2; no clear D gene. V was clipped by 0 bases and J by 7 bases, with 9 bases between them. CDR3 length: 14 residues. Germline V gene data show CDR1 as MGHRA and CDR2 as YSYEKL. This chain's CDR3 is CASSQDKDGGELFF. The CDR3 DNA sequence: TGCGCCAGCAGCCAAGATAAGGACGGCGGGGAGCTGTTTTTT.

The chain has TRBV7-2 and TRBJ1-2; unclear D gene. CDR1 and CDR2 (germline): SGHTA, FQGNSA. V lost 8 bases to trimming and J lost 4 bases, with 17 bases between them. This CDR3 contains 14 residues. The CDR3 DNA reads TGTGCCAGCGGCCGAAACACAGAGATCTATGGCTACACCTTC. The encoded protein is CASGRNTEIYGYTF.

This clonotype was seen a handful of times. The CDR3 nucleotides read TGTGCCAGCAGGGGGTTACCGAGTGAAAAACTGTTTTTT. This translates into CASRGLPSEKLFF. The chain employs TRBV2 and TRBJ1-4; no clear D gene. Germline CDR1 reads SNHLY; CDR2 reads FYNNEI. The V gene lost 6 bases and the J gene lost 7 bases, with 12 bases spanning the gap. The CDR3 runs 13 residues.

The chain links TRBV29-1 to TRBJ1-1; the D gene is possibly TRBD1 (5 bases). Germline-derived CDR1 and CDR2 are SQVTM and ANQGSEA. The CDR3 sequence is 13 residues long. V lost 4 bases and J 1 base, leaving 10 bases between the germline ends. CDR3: CSVGVGANTEAFF. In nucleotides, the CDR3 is TGCAGCGTTGGGGTTGGGGCGAACACTGAAGCTTTCTTT.